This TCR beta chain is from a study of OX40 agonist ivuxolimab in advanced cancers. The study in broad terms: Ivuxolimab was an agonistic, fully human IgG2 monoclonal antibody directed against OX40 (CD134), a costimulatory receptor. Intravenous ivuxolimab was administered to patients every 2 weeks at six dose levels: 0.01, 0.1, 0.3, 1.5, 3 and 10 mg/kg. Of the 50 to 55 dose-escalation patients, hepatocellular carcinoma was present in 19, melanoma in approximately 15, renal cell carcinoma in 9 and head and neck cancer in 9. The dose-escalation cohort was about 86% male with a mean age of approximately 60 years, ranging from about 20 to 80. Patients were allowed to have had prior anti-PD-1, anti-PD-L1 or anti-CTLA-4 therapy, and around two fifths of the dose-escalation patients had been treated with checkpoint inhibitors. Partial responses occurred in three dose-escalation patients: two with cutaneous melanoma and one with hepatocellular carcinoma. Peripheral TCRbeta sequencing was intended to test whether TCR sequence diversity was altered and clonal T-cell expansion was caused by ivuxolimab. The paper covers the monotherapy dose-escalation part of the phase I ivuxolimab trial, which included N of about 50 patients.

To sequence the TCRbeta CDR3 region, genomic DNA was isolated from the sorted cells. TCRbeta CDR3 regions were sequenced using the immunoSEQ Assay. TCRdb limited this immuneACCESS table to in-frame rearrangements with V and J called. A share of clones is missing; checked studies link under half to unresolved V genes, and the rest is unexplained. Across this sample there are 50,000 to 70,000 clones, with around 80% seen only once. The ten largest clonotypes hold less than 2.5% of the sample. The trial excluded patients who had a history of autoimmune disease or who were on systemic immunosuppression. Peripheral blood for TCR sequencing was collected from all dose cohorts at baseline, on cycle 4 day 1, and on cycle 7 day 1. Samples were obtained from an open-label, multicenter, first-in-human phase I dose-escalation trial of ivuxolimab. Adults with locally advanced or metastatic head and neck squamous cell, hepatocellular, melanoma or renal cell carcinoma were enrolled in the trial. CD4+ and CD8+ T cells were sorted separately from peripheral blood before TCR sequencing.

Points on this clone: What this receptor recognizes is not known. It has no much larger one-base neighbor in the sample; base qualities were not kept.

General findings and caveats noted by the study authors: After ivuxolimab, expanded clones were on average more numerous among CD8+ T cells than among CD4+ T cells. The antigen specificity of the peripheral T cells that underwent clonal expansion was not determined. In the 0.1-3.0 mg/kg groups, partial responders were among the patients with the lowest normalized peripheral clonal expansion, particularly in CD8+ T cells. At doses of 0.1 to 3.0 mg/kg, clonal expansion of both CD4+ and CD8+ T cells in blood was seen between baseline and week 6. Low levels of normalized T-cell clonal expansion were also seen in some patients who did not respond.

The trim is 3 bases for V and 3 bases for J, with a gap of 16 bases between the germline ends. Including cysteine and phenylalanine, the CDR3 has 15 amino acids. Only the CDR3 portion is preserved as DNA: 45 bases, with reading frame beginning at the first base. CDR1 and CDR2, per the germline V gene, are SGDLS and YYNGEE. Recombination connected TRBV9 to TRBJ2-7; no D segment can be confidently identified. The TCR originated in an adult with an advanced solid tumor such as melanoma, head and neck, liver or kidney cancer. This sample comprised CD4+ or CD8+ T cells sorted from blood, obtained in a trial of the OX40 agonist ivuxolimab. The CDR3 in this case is CASSGASGVNYEQYF. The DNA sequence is TGTGCCAGCAGCGGGGCGTCGGGCGTAAACTACGAGCAGTACTTC.